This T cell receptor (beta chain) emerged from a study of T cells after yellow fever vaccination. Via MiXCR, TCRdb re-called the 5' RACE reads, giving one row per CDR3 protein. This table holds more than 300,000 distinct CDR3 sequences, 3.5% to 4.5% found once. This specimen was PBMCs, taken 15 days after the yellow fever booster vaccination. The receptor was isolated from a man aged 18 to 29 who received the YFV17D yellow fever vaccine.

CDR3 bases: TGTGCCAGCAGTCGACGCCTACTAGCGGGGGAAGAGACCCAGTACTTC. Its translation: CASSRRLLAGEETQYF. V is TRBV3-1 and J is TRBJ2-5, with 11 nucleotides matching TRBD2. Unmatched junction bases numbered 9, after V lost 6 bases and J lost 3 bases. CDR3 length: 16 amino acids. Germline V gene sequence: CDR1 LGHDT, CDR2 YNNKEL (reference sequence).